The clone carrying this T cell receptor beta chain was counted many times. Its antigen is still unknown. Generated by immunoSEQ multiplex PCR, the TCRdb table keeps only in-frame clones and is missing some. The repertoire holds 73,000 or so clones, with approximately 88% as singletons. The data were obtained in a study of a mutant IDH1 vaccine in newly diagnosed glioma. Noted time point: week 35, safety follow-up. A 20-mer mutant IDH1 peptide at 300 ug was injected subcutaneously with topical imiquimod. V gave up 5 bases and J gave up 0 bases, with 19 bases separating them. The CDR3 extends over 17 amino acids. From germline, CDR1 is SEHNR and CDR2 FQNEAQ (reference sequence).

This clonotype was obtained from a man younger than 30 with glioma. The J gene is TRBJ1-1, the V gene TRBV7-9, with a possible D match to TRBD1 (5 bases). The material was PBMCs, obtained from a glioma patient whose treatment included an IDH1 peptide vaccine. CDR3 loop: CASSRESGLGLNTEAFF. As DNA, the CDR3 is TGTGCCAGCAGCCGAGAGTCGGGGCTAGGCTTGAACACTGAAGCTTTCTTT.